This entry lists 17 T cell receptor beta chains sequenced from one sample in a study of technical replicates of blood from a few donors. The protocol was immunoSEQ multiplex PCR, while the TCRdb copy is restricted to in-frame clones and leaves out a portion. The data contain around 60,000 clones, roughly 90% of them seen just once; the ten biggest clones take up less than 6%. The sequenced sample consisted of PBMCs. These receptors all come from a human donor in good health. Some clones in this sample may be carry-over from other donors' samples.

In DNA form, the CDR3 reads TGCAGCGTAAGCGGGAGCGGGGAGACCCAGTACTTC. Translation: CSVSGSGETQYF. The chain recombines TRBV29-1 with TRBJ2-5; 8 nucleotides line up with TRBD2. CDR1 and CDR2 from the germline V gene are SQVTM and ANQGSEA. Trimming removed 6 bases from V and 5 bases from J; junction bases left unmatched: 5. This CDR3 is 12 amino acids long.

This chain uses TRBV5-1 with TRBJ1-1; the D is unclear. This CDR3 comprises 14 residues. Germline values: CDR1 SGHRS, CDR2 YFSETQ. V shed 0 bases and J shed 2 bases, with 8 bases lying between them. CDR3 coding DNA: TGCGCCAGCAGCTTGGATAATACTAACACTGAAGCTTTCTTT. Amino acids: CASSLDNTNTEAFF.

The chain couples TRBV7-8 to TRBJ2-7; 8 nucleotides line up with TRBD2. V lost 5 bases, J lost 6 bases, and 12 bases stayed unmatched. The germline CDR1 and CDR2 sequences are SGHVS and FQNEAQ. The CDR3 length is 15 residues. CDR3 loop: CASSRGGTSALEQYF. CDR3 bases: TGTGCCAGCAGCCGGGGGGGGACGTCGGCACTCGAGCAGTACTTC.

The chain has TRBV18 and TRBJ2-1; the D gene is possibly TRBD2 (6 bases). V gave up 4 bases and J gave up 5 bases, with 12 bases separating them. CDR3 length: 14 amino acids. Germline V CDR1 and CDR2: KGHSH, LQKENI. This CDR3 is CASSHPGLNNEQFF. CDR3 nucleotides: TGTGCCAGCTCACACCCGGGACTGAACAATGAGCAGTTCTTC.

The chain couples TRBV18 to TRBJ1-1, with 9 bases lining up with TRBD1. The CDR3 sequence is 16 residues long. The germline V gene has CDR1 KGHSH and CDR2 LQKENI. J lost 4 bases, V lost 5 bases, and 11 bases had no gene match. The DNA of the CDR3 is TGTGCCAGCTCAACAAAACAACCGGGACAGGGCACTGAAGCTTTCTTT. Its translation: CASSTKQPGQGTEAFF.

The V gene is TRBV6-1, the J gene TRBJ2-7; TRBD1 matches 9 bases. Germline loops: CDR1 MNHNS, CDR2 SASEGT. CDR3 length: 16 amino acids. The V segment lost 1 base and the J segment 2 bases; nucleotides outside the gene matches: 6. CDR3 amino acids: CASSEGLGQGAYEQYF. CDR3 coding DNA: TGTGCCAGCAGTGAAGGTTTGGGACAGGGAGCCTACGAGCAGTACTTC.

The chain links TRBV6-5 to TRBJ2-3; 7 bases map to TRBD1. CDR1 is MNHEY, CDR2 SVGAGI, per germline. The CDR3 runs to 13 residues. The V and J ends lost 5 bases and 4 bases, in that order; junction bases with no gene match: 3. CDR3 nucleotides: TGTGCCAGCAGTGAGACAGGGCCAGATACGCAGTATTTT. Its protein is CASSETGPDTQYF.

The rearrangement joins TRBV29-1 to TRBJ1-1; unclear D gene. Germline V gives CDR1 SQVTM, CDR2 ANQGSEA. The CDR3 loop spans 12 amino acids. The ends were cut back, 7 bases at V and 3 bases at J, with 12 bases in the middle. The CDR3 nucleotides read TGCAGCGGAGGGAGGTCGGACACTGAAGCTTTCTTT. Amino acid sequence: CSGGRSDTEAFF.

This clone was seen just once. The chain couples TRBV7-3 to TRBJ1-1, with 10 bases fitting TRBD1. Germline lookup yields CDR1 SGHTA and CDR2 FQGTGA. This CDR3 region has 15 residues. Unmatched junction bases numbered 7, after V lost 5 bases and J lost 4 bases. The chain's CDR3 is CASSPDRGRSTEAFF. Here the CDR3 DNA reads TGTGCCAGCAGCCCGGACAGGGGGAGGTCCACTGAAGCTTTCTTT. The variable domain in full, completed from reference TRBV7-3 and TRBJ1-1, reads GAGVSQTPSNKVTEKGKYVELRCDPISGHTALYWYRQSLGQGPEFLIYFQGTGAADDSGLPNDRFFAVRPEGSVSTLKIQRTERGDSAVYLCASSPDRGRSTEAFFGQGTRLTVV.

The chain carries TRBV5-4 and TRBJ2-2; 9 bases match TRBD2. The J segment lost 4 bases and the V segment lost 2 bases, leaving 18 bases of the junction unmatched. CDR1 and CDR2 from the germline V gene are SGHNT and YYREEE (reference sequence). The CDR3 is made up of 20 amino acids. CDR3 protein: CASSFRGLAGTEKGTGELFF. The CDR3 nucleotides read TGTGCCAGCAGCTTCAGAGGGCTAGCGGGAACCGAAAAAGGCACCGGGGAGCTGTTTTTT.

The J gene is TRBJ2-1, the V gene TRBV7-8; TRBD2 might be the D (5 bases). Germline V gene lookup returns CDR1 SGHVS and CDR2 FQNEAQ. There are 16 residues in the CDR3. The germline V and J ends were trimmed by 1 base and 2 bases, with 12 bases remaining between them. CDR3 loop: CASSLGGRNAYNEQFF. The CDR3 region has the DNA TGTGCCAGCAGCTTAGGAGGGCGAAATGCCTACAATGAGCAGTTCTTC.

The chain links TRBV30 to TRBJ2-1, with 8 bases aligning to TRBD2. With 5 bases clipped from V and 7 bases from J, the junction kept 7 bases outside the gene matches. Germline V gene data show CDR1 as GTSNPN and CDR2 as SVGIG (reference sequence). This CDR3 has 13 residues. CDR3 nucleotides: TGTGCCTGGGGGAGCGGGAGTAGGAATGAGCAGTTCTTC. Amino acids: CAWGSGSRNEQFF.

The chain joins TRBV4-2 to TRBJ2-1; the match to TRBD2 covers 11 bases. V dropped 1 base and J dropped 6; count of bases not matched to a gene: 8. CDR3 size: 17 residues. Germline assignment: CDR1 LGHNA and CDR2 YNFKEQ. CDR3 nucleotide sequence: TGTGCCAGCAGCCAAGCCCTTGGACTAGCGGGTCGCAATGAGCAGTTCTTC. Its protein product is CASSQALGLAGRNEQFF.

This sequence joins TRBV15 and TRBJ1-6; D not certain. Trimming left V 0 bases short and J 4 bases short, with 4 bases between. Germline assignment: CDR1 LNHNV and CDR2 YYDKDF (reference sequence). This CDR3 has 14 residues. The CDR3 reads CATSRDSYNSPLHF. The CDR3 DNA reads as TGTGCCACCAGCAGAGACAGTTATAATTCACCCCTCCACTTT.

The V call is TRBV5-1, the J call TRBJ2-5, with TRBD1 identical over 11 bases. Germline V gene sequence: CDR1 SGHRS, CDR2 YFSETQ. V was pared by 4 bases and J by 5 bases, with 7 bases of the junction left unmatched. This CDR3 has 15 amino acids. CDR3 region: CASSRGQGGGETQYF. The CDR3 DNA reads as TGCGCCAGCAGCCGGGGACAGGGGGGCGGGGAGACCCAGTACTTC.

This clone was detected a few times. V usage is TRBV30 and J usage is TRBJ1-4, with TRBD1 matching 7 bases. V was pared by 3 bases and J by 4 bases, with 8 bases of the junction left unmatched. The CDR3 contains 15 residues. Germline V gene sequence: CDR1 GTSNPN, CDR2 SVGIG (reference sequence). CDR3 sequence reads: CAWSAGTASNEKLFF. CDR3 in DNA: TGTGCCTGGAGCGCGGGGACAGCAAGTAATGAAAAACTGTTTTTT.

The chain couples TRBV21-1 to TRBJ1-1; TRBD1, the table's D call, lacks a check against the DNA. TRBV21-1 is a pseudogene. This CDR3 has 13 amino acids. The CDR3 protein is CASSGGGLVGAFF. Written as DNA, the CDR3 is TGTGCCAGCTCAGGGGGAGGTCTTGTTGGAGCTTTCTTT.